This record looks at one T cell receptor (beta chain) sequence and its context. The antigen is not known. Germline CDR1 is SEHNR and CDR2 is FQNEAQ (reference sequence). CDR3 size: 13 residues. V lost 3 bases and J 4 bases, leaving 9 bases between the germline ends. This sample is part of a study of post-analysis software for immune sequencing data. General study results and limits: A significant reduction in normalized Chao1 diversity was observed in multiple sclerosis patients versus controls. Compared with controls, patients had more of about 5 TRBV segments, including TRBV5-6, TRBV5-1 and TRBV20-1.

The TCR beta cDNA libraries contained unique molecular identifiers. TCRdb passed the PCR reads through MiXCR, listing each CDR3 protein once. The sample has hundreds of thousands of distinct CDR3 sequences, roughly 30% seen once. The chain combines TRBV7-9 with TRBJ1-1, with D maybe TRBD1 (6 bases). Sequenced input: blood. The origin of this receptor is a girl under 18 with multiple sclerosis. CDR3 coding DNA: TGTGCCAGCAGCTTTACAGGGCCCACTGAAGCTTTCTTT. Its translation: CASSFTGPTEAFF.